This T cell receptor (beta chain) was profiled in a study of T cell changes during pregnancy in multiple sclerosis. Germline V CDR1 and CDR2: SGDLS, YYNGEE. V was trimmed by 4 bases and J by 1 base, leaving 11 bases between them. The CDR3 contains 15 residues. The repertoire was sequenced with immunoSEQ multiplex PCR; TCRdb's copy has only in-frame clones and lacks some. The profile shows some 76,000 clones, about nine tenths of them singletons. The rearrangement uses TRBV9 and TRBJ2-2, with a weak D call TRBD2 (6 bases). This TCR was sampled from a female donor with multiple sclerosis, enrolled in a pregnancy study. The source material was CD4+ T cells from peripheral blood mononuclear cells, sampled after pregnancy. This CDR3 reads CASSTGLGNTGELFF. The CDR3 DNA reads TGTGCCAGCAGCACGGGACTCGGGAACACCGGGGAGCTGTTTTTT.